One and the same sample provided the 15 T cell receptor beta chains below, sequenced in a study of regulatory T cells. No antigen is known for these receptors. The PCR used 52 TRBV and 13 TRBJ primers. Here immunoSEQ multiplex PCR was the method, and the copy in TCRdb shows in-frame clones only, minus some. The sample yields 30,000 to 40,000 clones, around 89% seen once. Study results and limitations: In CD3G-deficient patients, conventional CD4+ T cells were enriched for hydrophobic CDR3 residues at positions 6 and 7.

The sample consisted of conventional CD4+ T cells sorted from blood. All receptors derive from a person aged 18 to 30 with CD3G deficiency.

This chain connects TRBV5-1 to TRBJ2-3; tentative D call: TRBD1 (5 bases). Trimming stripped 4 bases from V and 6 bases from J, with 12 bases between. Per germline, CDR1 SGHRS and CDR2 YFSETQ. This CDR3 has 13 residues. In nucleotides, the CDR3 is TGCGCCAGCAGCGCCAGGGTGGGGGATACGCAGTATTTT. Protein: CASSARVGDTQYF.

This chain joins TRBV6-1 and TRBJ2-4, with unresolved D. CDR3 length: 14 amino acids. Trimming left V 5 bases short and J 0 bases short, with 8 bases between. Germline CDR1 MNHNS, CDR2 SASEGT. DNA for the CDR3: TGTGCCAGCAGTCTGGCTTTAGCCAAAAACATTCAGTACTTC. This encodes CASSLALAKNIQYF.

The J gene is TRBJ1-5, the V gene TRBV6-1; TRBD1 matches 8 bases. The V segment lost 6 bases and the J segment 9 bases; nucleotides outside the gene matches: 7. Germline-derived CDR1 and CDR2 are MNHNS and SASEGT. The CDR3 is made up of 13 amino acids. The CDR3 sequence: CASSYGQGGPQHF. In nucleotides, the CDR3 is TGTGCCAGCAGCTATGGACAGGGAGGGCCCCAGCATTTT.

CDR3 in DNA: TGTGCCAGCGGGGGACCCTTTAACTATGGCTACACCTTC. Translated, it gives CASGGPFNYGYTF. This chain links TRBV6-1 with TRBJ1-2; TRBD1 might be the D (5 bases). The CDR3 is 13 amino acids. The germline V and J ends were trimmed by 8 bases and 1 base, with 11 bases remaining between them. The germline V gene has CDR1 MNHNS and CDR2 SASEGT.

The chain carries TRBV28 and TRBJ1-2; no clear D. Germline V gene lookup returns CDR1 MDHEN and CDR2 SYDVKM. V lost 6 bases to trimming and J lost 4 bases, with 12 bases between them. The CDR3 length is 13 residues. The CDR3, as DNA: TGTGCCAGCAGCCTCCGGGCCCTCTATGGCTACACCTTC. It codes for CASSLRALYGYTF.

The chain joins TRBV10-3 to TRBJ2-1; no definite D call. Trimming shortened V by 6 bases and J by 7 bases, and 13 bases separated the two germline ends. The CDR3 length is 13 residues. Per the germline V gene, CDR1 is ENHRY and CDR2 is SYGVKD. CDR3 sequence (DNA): TGTGCCATCAGCCGATTAGGTTCAAATGAGCAGTTCTTC. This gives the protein CAISRLGSNEQFF.

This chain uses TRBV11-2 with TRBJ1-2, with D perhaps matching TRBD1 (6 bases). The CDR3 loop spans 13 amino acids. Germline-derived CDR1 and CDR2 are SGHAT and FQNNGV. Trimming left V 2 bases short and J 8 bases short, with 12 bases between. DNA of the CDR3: TGTGCCAGCAGCTTAAACAGGGCAGTCGGCTACACCTTC. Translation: CASSLNRAVGYTF.

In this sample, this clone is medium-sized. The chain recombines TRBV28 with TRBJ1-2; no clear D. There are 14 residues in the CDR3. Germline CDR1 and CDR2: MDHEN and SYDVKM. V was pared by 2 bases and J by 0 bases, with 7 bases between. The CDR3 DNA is TGTGCCAGCAGTTTACTACGTTCTAACTATGGCTACACCTTC. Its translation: CASSLLRSNYGYTF.

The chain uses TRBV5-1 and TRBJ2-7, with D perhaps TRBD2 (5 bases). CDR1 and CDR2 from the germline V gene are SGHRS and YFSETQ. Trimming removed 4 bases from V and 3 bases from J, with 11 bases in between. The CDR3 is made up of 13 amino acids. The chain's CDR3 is CASSPTGYYEQYF. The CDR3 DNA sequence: TGCGCCAGCAGCCCGACGGGATACTACGAGCAGTACTTC.

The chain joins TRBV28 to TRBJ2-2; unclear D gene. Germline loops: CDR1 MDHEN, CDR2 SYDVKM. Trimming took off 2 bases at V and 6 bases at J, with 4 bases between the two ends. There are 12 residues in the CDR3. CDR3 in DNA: TGTGCCAGCAGTTTACTATCCGGGGAGCTGTTTTTT. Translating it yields CASSLLSGELFF.

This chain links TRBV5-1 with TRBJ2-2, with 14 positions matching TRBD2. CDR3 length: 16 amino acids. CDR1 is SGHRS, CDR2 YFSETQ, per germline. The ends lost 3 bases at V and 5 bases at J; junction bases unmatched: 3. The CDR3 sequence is CASSSGTSGSTGELFF. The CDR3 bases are TGCGCCAGCAGCTCAGGGACTAGCGGGAGTACCGGGGAGCTGTTTTTT.

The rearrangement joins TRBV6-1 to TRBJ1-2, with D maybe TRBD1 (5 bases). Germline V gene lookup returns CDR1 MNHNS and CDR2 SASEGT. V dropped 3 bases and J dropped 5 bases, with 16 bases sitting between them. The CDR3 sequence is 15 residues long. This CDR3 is CASSDSPGGMYGYTF. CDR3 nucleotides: TGTGCCAGCAGTGATTCCCCGGGGGGGATGTATGGCTACACCTTC.

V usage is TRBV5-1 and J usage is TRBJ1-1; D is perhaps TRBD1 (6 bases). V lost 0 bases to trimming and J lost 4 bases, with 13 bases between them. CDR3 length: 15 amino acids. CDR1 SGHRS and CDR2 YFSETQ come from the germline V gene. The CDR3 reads CASSLEPGASTEAFF. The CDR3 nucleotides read TGCGCCAGCAGCTTGGAACCAGGGGCAAGCACTGAAGCTTTCTTT.

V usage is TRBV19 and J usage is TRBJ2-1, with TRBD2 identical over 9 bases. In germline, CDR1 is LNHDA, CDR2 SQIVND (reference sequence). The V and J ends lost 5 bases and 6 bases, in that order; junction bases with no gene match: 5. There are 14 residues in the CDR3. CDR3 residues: CASSVIAGANEQFF. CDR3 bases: TGTGCCAGTAGTGTGATAGCGGGGGCCAATGAGCAGTTCTTC. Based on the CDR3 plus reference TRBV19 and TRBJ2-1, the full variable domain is DGGITQSPKYLFRKEGQNVTLSCEQNLNHDAMYWYRQDPGQGLRLIYYSQIVNDFQKGDIAEGYSVSREKKESFPLTVTSAQKNPTAFYLCASSVIAGANEQFFGPGTRLTVL.

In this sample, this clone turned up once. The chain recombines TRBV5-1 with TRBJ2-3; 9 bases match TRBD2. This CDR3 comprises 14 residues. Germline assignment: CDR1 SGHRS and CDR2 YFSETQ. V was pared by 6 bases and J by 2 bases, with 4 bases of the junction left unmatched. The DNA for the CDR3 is TGCGCCAGCACCAGCGGGGGGATCACAGATACGCAGTATTTT. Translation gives CASTSGGITDTQYF.